In this sample, the clone carrying this TCR beta chain turned up many times. Uncontrolled infection, other autoimmune disease, pregnancy or lactation disqualified patients from enrolment. Every diagnosis used clinical symptoms, serum thyroxine and TRAb, thyroid ultrasound and orbital computed tomography. The sample comes from a study of T cells in Graves' hyperthyroidism and ophthalmopathy. Trimming left V 3 bases short and J 5 bases short, with 13 bases between. The germline V gene has CDR1 KGHSH and CDR2 LQKENI. This CDR3 region has 14 residues. Amplified regions were TCR beta CDR3 sequences from RNA transcripts. During a first-round RT-PCR of the TCR CDR3, the HTBI primer set was used. TCRdb passed the multiplex PCR reads through MiXCR, listing each CDR3 protein once. Found here are roughly 650,000 distinct CDR3 sequences, roughly 15% of them singletons; the top ten hold around 3.5%.

The chain links TRBV18 to TRBJ2-5; no definite D call. This TCR was sampled from a woman between 40 and 55 years old with Graves' ophthalmopathy. Sequencing was performed on blood. The CDR3 loop reads CASSPSSRTETQYF. DNA of the CDR3: TGTGCCAGCTCACCTTCATCTAGAACGGAGACCCAGTACTTC. The whole variable domain, filled in from reference TRBV18 and TRBJ2-5, reads NAGVMQNPRHLVRRRGQEARLRCSPMKGHSHVYWYRQLPEEGLKFMVYLQKENIIDESGMPKERFSAEFPKEGPSILRIQQVVRGDSAAYFCASSPSSRTETQYFGPGTRLLVL.